The next 29 T cell receptor beta chains were all read from a single sample in a study of cytomegalovirus exposure and HLA in healthy donors. The study ran its PCR with 60 Vbeta and 13 Jbeta primers. Data came from immunoSEQ multiplex PCR; TCRdb stores just in-frame clones and leaves some out. The repertoire holds about 150,000 clones, 65% to 85% seen once, with around 2.8% in the top ten. Sequencing was done on a sample of PBMCs. All receptors derive from a man aged 18 to 29 in good health and CMV-seronegative.

The V call is TRBV9, the J call TRBJ2-2, with TRBD1 identical over 11 bases. Germline V lookup: CDR1 SGDLS, CDR2 YYNGEE. The CDR3 is made up of 15 amino acids. The J segment lost 5 bases and the V segment lost 3 bases, leaving 3 bases of the junction unmatched. DNA of the CDR3: TGTGCCAGCAGCGCGGGACAGGGGGGGACCGGGGAGCTGTTTTTT. Its translation: CASSAGQGGTGELFF.

The gene calls are TRBV29-1 and TRBJ1-1, with a tentative D call TRBD1 (5 bases). CDR3 size: 11 residues. Germline V lookup: CDR1 SQVTM, CDR2 ANQGSEA. Trimming removed 6 bases at V and 8 bases at J, with 13 bases between. CDR3 sequence (DNA): TGCAGCGTAGGGGAGGGTCTCGAAGCTTTCTTT. It translates to CSVGEGLEAFF.

The chain uses TRBV5-5 and TRBJ2-1; 12 positions match TRBD2. In germline, CDR1 is SGHKS, CDR2 YYEKEE (reference sequence). With V trimmed by 4 bases and J by 2 bases, 4 bases remained unmatched. The CDR3 runs 16 residues. CDR3 nucleotide sequence: TGTGCCAGCAGCCTTCGGACTAGCGGGGCCTACAATGAGCAGTTCTTC. Protein sequence: CASSLRTSGAYNEQFF. Complete variable domain (other parts from reference TRBV5-5 and TRBJ2-1): DAGVTQSPTHLIKTRGQQVTLRCSPISGHKSVSWYQQVLGQGPQFIFQYYEKEERGRGNFPDRFSARQFPNYSSELNVNALLLGDSALYLCASSLRTSGAYNEQFFGPGTRLTVL.

This chain joins TRBV4-2 and TRBJ2-1; 11 bases match TRBD1. The germline gives CDR1 LGHNA, CDR2 YNFKEQ. V shed 4 bases and J 4 bases; nucleotides not matched to a gene: 12. The CDR3 totals 18 residues. The CDR3 reads CASSPSGGTGGVYNEQFF. Here the CDR3 DNA reads TGTGCCAGCAGCCCCTCCGGGGGGACAGGGGGAGTATACAATGAGCAGTTCTTC.

The rearrangement links TRBV7-9 to TRBJ1-5; no firm D call. The CDR3 runs 17 residues. Germline V gene data show CDR1 as SEHNR and CDR2 as FQNEAQ (reference sequence). The germline V and J ends were trimmed by 3 bases and 3 bases, with 18 bases remaining between them. The CDR3 coding sequence is TGTGCCAGCAGCTTCACGATAAAAGGGAGTGACAATCAGCCCCAGCATTTT. Translation gives CASSFTIKGSDNQPQHF.

This clone was recorded once. This chain links TRBV4-3 with TRBJ2-7, with 7 bases matching TRBD2. Germline V gene sequence: CDR1 LGHNA, CDR2 YSLEER. The junction had 3 bases not matched to a gene; V was cut back by 2 bases and J by 5 bases. This CDR3 has 13 residues. The CDR3: CASSQWGRDEQYF. DNA for the CDR3: TGCGCCAGCAGCCAATGGGGGAGGGACGAGCAGTACTTC.

This clone was recorded once. The chain joins TRBV9 to TRBJ1-4; 7 bases line up with TRBD1. Germline CDR1 reads SGDLS; CDR2 reads YYNGEE. The V and J ends lost 4 bases and 10 bases, in that order; junction bases with no gene match: 10. This CDR3 has 14 amino acids. CDR3 bases: TGTGCCAGCAGCAATGACAGGGTGTACGGAAAACTGTTTTTT. Its protein product is CASSNDRVYGKLFF.

The chain employs TRBV5-5 and TRBJ1-1, with D tentatively TRBD1 (5 bases). The V and J ends lost 2 bases and 4 bases respectively, with 21 bases between them. This CDR3 comprises 17 residues. Germline V gene lookup returns CDR1 SGHKS and CDR2 YYEKEE (reference sequence). The DNA for the CDR3 is TGTGCCAGCAGCTTCGATCTCAATTACAGGTTCGCCACTGAAGCTTTCTTT. Amino acid sequence: CASSFDLNYRFATEAFF. The full variable domain, in which reference TRBV5-5 and TRBJ1-1 provide the parts outside the CDR3, is DAGVTQSPTHLIKTRGQQVTLRCSPISGHKSVSWYQQVLGQGPQFIFQYYEKEERGRGNFPDRFSARQFPNYSSELNVNALLLGDSALYLCASSFDLNYRFATEAFFGQGTRLTVV.

The rearrangement joins TRBV4-2 to TRBJ2-3; 8 bases fit TRBD2. The germline CDR1 and CDR2 sequences are LGHNA and YNFKEQ. After removal of 0 bases from V and 0 bases from J, the junction contained 8 bases not matched to a gene. The CDR3 length is 18 residues. The CDR3 is CASSQEVSGGTSTDTQYF. CDR3 nucleotide sequence: TGTGCCAGCAGCCAAGAAGTGTCGGGGGGGACTAGCACAGATACGCAGTATTTT.

The chain links TRBV5-1 to TRBJ2-5; D remains unclear. The CDR3 length is 15 residues. V lost 0 bases and J 3 bases, leaving 12 bases between the germline ends. Looked up from germline, CDR1 is SGHRS and CDR2 is YFSETQ. CDR3 sequence: CASSLAGSVKETQYF. The CDR3 DNA is TGCGCCAGCAGCTTGGCAGGTTCGGTTAAAGAGACCCAGTACTTC.

This chain links TRBV27 with TRBJ1-1; 10 bases map to TRBD1. Germline trimming cut 4 bases from V and 1 base from J; bases unmatched to any gene: 0. The germline V gene encodes CDR1 MNHEY and CDR2 SMNVEV (reference sequence). The CDR3 loop spans 14 amino acids. CDR3 sequence: CASSWDRGNTEAFF. The CDR3 DNA is TGTGCCAGCAGTTGGGACAGGGGGAACACTGAAGCTTTCTTT.

V is TRBV28 and J is TRBJ2-5; 7 bases align to TRBD2. After removal of 4 bases from V and 2 bases from J, the junction contained 7 bases not matched to a gene. Germline V gene sequence: CDR1 MDHEN, CDR2 SYDVKM. This CDR3 region has 15 residues. CDR3 DNA sequence: TGTGCCAGCAGTTACTCTAGCGGAGATCAAGAGACCCAGTACTTC. Translating it yields CASSYSSGDQETQYF. Full variable domain (rest looked up from reference TRBV28 and TRBJ2-5): DVKVTQSSRYLVKRTGEKVFLECVQDMDHENMFWYRQDPGLGLRLIYFSYDVKMKEKGDIPEGYSVSREKKERFSLILESASTNQTSMYLCASSYSSGDQETQYFGPGTRLLVL.

The chain couples TRBV5-1 to TRBJ1-1; 7 nucleotides align to TRBD1. Per the germline V gene, CDR1 is SGHRS and CDR2 is YFSETQ. V dropped 0 bases and J dropped 2; count of bases not matched to a gene: 4. The CDR3 covers 15 residues. The CDR3 coding sequence is TGCGCCAGCAGCTTGGAGGGACAGAGAAACACTGAAGCTTTCTTT. Its translation: CASSLEGQRNTEAFF.

The chain has TRBV7-9 and TRBJ2-3; D is perhaps TRBD2 (6 bases). CDR1 is SEHNR, CDR2 FQNEAQ, per germline (reference sequence). The ends were cut back, 5 bases at V and 3 bases at J, with 18 bases in the middle. The CDR3 sequence is 16 residues long. This chain's CDR3 is CASSAWDSWGTDTQYF. CDR3 bases: TGTGCCAGCAGCGCATGGGACTCTTGGGGTACAGATACGCAGTATTTT.

The J gene is TRBJ2-7, the V gene TRBV11-2; 8 bases align to TRBD2. The V segment lost 5 bases and the J segment 4 bases; nucleotides outside the gene matches: 7. Germline loops: CDR1 SGHAT, CDR2 FQNNGV. The CDR3 is 14 residues long. CDR3 DNA sequence: TGTGCCAGCAGCCGGCCGGGGGGGGCGTACGAGCAGTACTTC. It is translated as CASSRPGGAYEQYF.

The chain uses TRBV10-3 and TRBJ1-4, with 11 bases identical to TRBD1. Per germline, CDR1 ENHRY and CDR2 SYGVKD. V shed 4 bases, J shed 10 bases, and the junction held 8 bases outside the gene matches. CDR3 size: 15 residues. This CDR3 is CAISGEDRGRGKLFF. CDR3 nucleotide sequence: TGTGCCATCAGTGGAGAGGACAGGGGGCGCGGAAAACTGTTTTTT.

The chain carries TRBV30 and TRBJ2-7, with TRBD1 matching 7 bases. Germline V gene sequence: CDR1 GTSNPN, CDR2 SVGIG (reference sequence). Germline trimming cut 0 bases from V and 3 bases from J; bases unmatched to any gene: 8. The CDR3 is 15 amino acids. The CDR3 nucleotides are TGTGCCTGGAGTGTACCTCGGACAGGATACTACGAGCAGTACTTC. The encoded protein is CAWSVPRTGYYEQYF.

The chain carries TRBV29-1 and TRBJ1-5, with D unclear. The CDR3 is 12 amino acids. Trimming stripped 4 bases from V and 5 bases from J, with 9 bases between. Germline CDR1 is SQVTM and CDR2 is ANQGSEA. In DNA, the CDR3 is TGCAGCGTTGGAAGTAGAGATCAGCCCCAGCATTTT. Translating it yields CSVGSRDQPQHF.

The chain is built from TRBV19 and TRBJ1-1; the D is unclear. Germline V gene data show CDR1 as LNHDA and CDR2 as SQIVND (reference sequence). This CDR3 contains 11 residues. V was cut by 7 bases and J by 7 bases, with 10 bases left in between. The CDR3 DNA reads TGTGCCAGTATACACTATCGTGAAGCTTTCTTT. This sequence encodes CASIHYREAFF.

This chain joins TRBV10-3 and TRBJ1-2; 7 nucleotides align to TRBD1. The V and J ends lost 7 bases and 4 bases, in that order; junction bases with no gene match: 6. CDR3 length: 13 amino acids. Germline lookup yields CDR1 ENHRY and CDR2 SYGVKD. The CDR3 nucleotides read TGTGCCATCACCCAGGGACAGATCTATGGCTACACCTTC. Protein: CAITQGQIYGYTF.

The rearrangement uses TRBV6-5 and TRBJ1-3; D uncertain. V shed 8 bases and J shed 2 bases, with 10 bases lying between them. The CDR3 consists of 13 residues. Germline V gene sequence: CDR1 MNHEY, CDR2 SVGAGI. CDR3 protein: CASRMGAGNTIYF. CDR3 DNA sequence: TGTGCCAGCCGGATGGGCGCTGGAAACACCATATATTTT.

The rearrangement joins TRBV6-6 to TRBJ1-3; 7 bases match TRBD1. The trim removed 6 bases at V and 4 bases at J, leaving 6 bases unmatched. CDR1 and CDR2 (germline): MNHNY, SVGAGI (reference sequence). The CDR3 is 14 residues long. The CDR3 here is CASSLGQSGNTIYF. The CDR3 nucleotides are TGTGCCAGCAGCCTGGGACAGTCAGGAAACACCATATATTTT.

The chain employs TRBV6-5 and TRBJ1-5; 8 nucleotides agree with TRBD1. The trim removed 5 bases at V and 1 base at J, leaving 4 bases unmatched. CDR1 and CDR2 (germline): MNHEY, SVGAGI. This CDR3 spans 15 amino acids. The CDR3 loop is CASSPDRVSNQPQHF. As DNA, the CDR3 is TGTGCCAGCAGTCCGGACAGGGTCAGCAATCAGCCCCAGCATTTT.

The chain has TRBV2 and TRBJ2-2; D may be TRBD1 (6 bases). Germline assignment: CDR1 SNHLY and CDR2 FYNNEI. Trimming shortened V by 8 bases and J by 6 bases, and 13 bases separated the two germline ends. The CDR3 contains 13 residues. This chain's CDR3 is CASRKQGAGELFF. In DNA, the CDR3 is TGTGCCAGCCGCAAACAGGGAGCCGGGGAGCTGTTTTTT.

The chain has TRBV5-1 and TRBJ2-4; 10 nucleotides align to TRBD1. Germline values: CDR1 SGHRS, CDR2 YFSETQ. The CDR3 loop spans 15 amino acids. The V segment lost 1 base and the J segment 5 bases; nucleotides outside the gene matches: 3. The CDR3 protein is CASSLTGTGENIQYF. DNA for the CDR3: TGCGCCAGCAGCTTGACCGGGACAGGGGAAAACATTCAGTACTTC. The full variable domain, its missing parts supplied by reference TRBV5-1 and TRBJ2-4, is KAGVTQTPRYLIKTRGQQVTLSCSPISGHRSVSWYQQTPGQGLQFLFEYFSETQRNKGNFPGRFSGRQFSNSRSEMNVSTLELGDSALYLCASSLTGTGENIQYFGAGTRLSVL.

The chain combines TRBV27 with TRBJ1-1; TRBD1 matches 8 bases. With 6 bases clipped from V and 3 bases from J, the junction kept 6 bases outside the gene matches. Per the germline V gene, CDR1 is MNHEY and CDR2 is SMNVEV (reference sequence). This CDR3 spans 14 amino acids. Here the CDR3 DNA reads TGTGCCAGCAGACCTTGGACAGGGTACACTGAAGCTTTCTTT. This translates into CASRPWTGYTEAFF.

On this clone itself: The junction and the germline gene differ at one end; a read error may be behind it. This sequence joins TRBV7-2 and TRBJ2-2, with D perhaps matching TRBD2 (6 bases). CDR1 and CDR2 (germline): SGHTA, FQGNSA. The CDR3 extends over 17 amino acids. The CDR3 reads CASSSSEGRMVTEELFF. The CDR3 DNA follows: TGTGCCAGCAGCTCAAGCGAGGGGAGGATGGTCACCGAGGAGCTGTTTTTT.

The J gene is TRBJ1-1, the V gene TRBV29-1; weak D call: TRBD1 (5 bases). Germline V lookup: CDR1 SQVTM, CDR2 ANQGSEA. This CDR3 has 14 amino acids. With 6 bases removed from V and 5 bases from J, the gap between germline ends came to 19 bases. The CDR3 DNA sequence: TGCAGCGTAAGGGGAACTGGATGGAAGACTGAAGCTTTCTTT. This gives the protein CSVRGTGWKTEAFF.

This clone came up once. The chain uses TRBV6-5 and TRBJ2-3, with TRBD2 matching over 8 bases. Losses at the gene ends were 2 bases for V and 1 base for J; bases not matched to a gene: 5. Germline loops: CDR1 MNHEY, CDR2 SVGAGI. The length of the CDR3 is 16 residues. CDR3 sequence reads: CASSYRGGGGTDTQYF. The CDR3 coding sequence is TGTGCCAGCAGTTACCGGGGGGGCGGGGGCACAGATACGCAGTATTTT.